This TCR beta chain was captured in a study of identical twins. Study-level results: Out-of-frame alpha sequences that twins shared showed excess low generation probability. In zero-insertion analyses, partial confounding could arise from invariant MAIT and iNKT cells.

The CDR3 totals 15 residues. The V and J ends lost 5 bases and 3 bases, in that order; junction bases with no gene match: 9. Per the germline V gene, CDR1 is SEHNR and CDR2 is FQNEAQ (reference sequence). This clonotype was seen ten or more times. Its target is not known. TCRdb redid the calling of the 5' RACE reads with MiXCR, one entry per CDR3 protein. The sample contains about 720,000 distinct CDR3 sequences, roughly 8% of which appear only once. The same data also contributed to another study, on yellow fever vaccine responses in identical twins. That source adds: Twins showed a vaccine T cell response that reportedly seemed partly convergent, partly personalized.

J is TRBJ2-7 and V is TRBV7-9, with 8 bases that match TRBD1. The receptor was derived from a young woman in good health. The sample was PBMCs. CDR3 in amino acids: CASSPLTGVLYEQYF. The CDR3 DNA sequence: TGTGCCAGCAGCCCCTTGACAGGGGTTCTCTACGAGCAGTACTTC.